This is a list of T cell receptor beta chains from one sample in a study of blood T cell repertoires in COVID-19. TCRdb keeps only in-frame clones here, not all; method: immunoSEQ multiplex PCR. The table includes 200,000 to 300,000 clones, more than 65% detected once. Source material: peripheral blood. Receptors were obtained from a woman of 80 years or more with acute or convalescent COVID-19. CDR3s include the opening cysteine and the closing phenylalanine or tryptophan. Some rows have no size entry. The others give once, few or many, or a class for an expanded clone.

CDR3 protein	clone size	J gene	V gene
CASSQFTVSYGYTF	.	TRBJ1-2	TRBV4-1
CASRRDGDNQPQHF	few	TRBJ1-5	TRBV23-1
CASRLVENRSYEQYF	.	TRBJ2-7	TRBV12-2
CASSFLGQNEKLFF	few	TRBJ1-4	TRBV7-9
CASSQDGLAGRFEQYF	.	TRBJ2-7	TRBV4-1
CASGWGANRGVSYEQYF	.	TRBJ2-7	TRBV12-5
CASSLSPWTASYSNQPQHF	.	TRBJ1-5	TRBV7-8
CASSLEGVANTIYF	.	TRBJ1-3	TRBV7-8
CASSLVGGDGYTF	.	TRBJ1-2	TRBV7-9
CASSLIQGALSPLHF	.	TRBJ1-6	TRBV5-4
CASSSTGGPYEQYF	.	TRBJ2-7	TRBV7-2
CAISEASGDRPSTDTQYF	once	TRBJ2-3	TRBV10-3
CAISSEGRQPQHF	once	TRBJ1-5	TRBV10-3
CASSLGGRTGYGYTF	.	TRBJ1-2	TRBV7-9
CSAWGGETQYF	.	TRBJ2-5	TRBV20-1
CASSHRGGRAGEKLFF	once	TRBJ1-4	TRBV3-1/TRBV3-2
CASSLKAGGPRLNTGELFF	.	TRBJ2-2	TRBV5-6
CASSLFGDNEQFF	.	TRBJ2-1	TRBV7-9
CASSIRGGANGGYTF	.	TRBJ1-2	TRBV19
CASTSWGLAGVGAGELFF	.	TRBJ2-2	TRBV27
CASSLDGGLYEQYF	.	TRBJ2-7	TRBV7-2
CASGSRQEANEKLFF	.	TRBJ1-4	TRBV12-5
CSAGQRTNTEAFF	.	TRBJ1-1	TRBV29-1
CASRDPAGTGELFF	.	TRBJ2-2	TRBV6-5
CASSIRHDNEKLFF	few	TRBJ1-4	TRBV19
CASSYSRQGNYGYTF	.	TRBJ1-2	TRBV6-5
CASSPLAGVGELFF	.	TRBJ2-2	TRBV3-1/TRBV3-2
CASIGQDNLDTQYF	.	TRBJ2-3	TRBV6-5
CASSLLALADEQFF	.	TRBJ2-1	TRBV4-2
CASSLTEYGYTF	few	TRBJ1-2	TRBV28
CASSQRERSTDTQYF	once	TRBJ2-3	TRBV7-3
CASSNPEGPGNQPQHF	.	TRBJ1-5	TRBV19
CASSLLGYTEAFF	.	TRBJ1-1	TRBV28
CASSPLGNTIYF	.	TRBJ1-3	TRBV6-5
CASSYGNRADQPQHF	few	TRBJ1-5	TRBV6-5
CASSLEASPAYGEQFF	.	TRBJ2-1	TRBV5-4
CASSTGVQETQYF	.	TRBJ2-5	TRBV25-1
CASSQDYRDSYEQYF	.	TRBJ2-7	TRBV4-1
CASRPSIPGANVLTF	.	TRBJ2-6	TRBV7-8
CASSGLRASTDTQYF	.	TRBJ2-3	TRBV27
CATRGTSGAGEQYF	.	TRBJ2-7	TRBV24-1